These T cell receptor beta chains were read from a single sample in a study of T-cell reconstitution after alpha-beta-depleted transplantation in children. TCRdb redid the calling of the PCR reads with MiXCR, one entry per CDR3 protein. The sample lists about 540,000 distinct CDR3 sequences, roughly 27% seen once, with approximately 39% in the top ten. The material was PBMCs, obtained before TCRalphabeta/CD19-depleted stem cell transplant. The receptor set was obtained from a boy younger than two with Wiskott-Aldrich syndrome, due to receive a stem cell transplant. CDR3s leave out the opening cysteine and the closing phenylalanine or tryptophan.

cdr3_aa	v_call
ASSLGTSGTSYEQY	TRBV5-1
ASTLGPNNEQF	TRBV12-3/TRBV12-4
ASSSPGQFGKEQF	TRBV5-1
ASSLEGTVNTEAF	TRBV7-3
SARETGTGVNTEAF	TRBV20-1
SAPGQLKNIQY	TRBV20-1
ASSLAEAGGYEQY	TRBV5-1
ASSSRAGGWQF	TRBV5-1
ASSSYNSPLH	TRBV7-9
ASSLRTGLRNTQY	TRBV6-2/TRBV6-3
ASSSGKRSYEQY	TRBV18
ASSLLHPTVNTEAF	TRBV5-1
ASSGRRGNQPQH	TRBV2
SVARASVADTQY	TRBV29-1
ASSQDSGTMPQH	TRBV4-1
SARRDLNTEAF	TRBV20-1
SAFKQGNQETQY	TRBV20-1
ASGSGANVLT	TRBV28
ASSYKGGDTEAF	TRBV6-5
ASSFPGRVETQY	TRBV5-1
SVESSLGLAF	TRBV29-1
ASSLGSIRQGDNEKLF	TRBV3-1
ATSDFGTSSYNEQF	TRBV24-1
ASRGGGSGNTEAF	TRBV7-6
ASSPRIGGGPGELF	TRBV7-2
ASLPTRIVGETQY	TRBV6-1
ASSLGLLAGDEQF	TRBV5-1
ASSSGTEASGYT	TRBV5-1
ASSLARPQETQY	TRBV7-9
ASGLVRVSGELF	TRBV12-5
ASSHLKANTEAF	TRBV3-1